The clone carrying this T cell receptor (beta chain) came up once. Its cognate antigen is unknown. This sample is part of a study of T cell clones after liver transplantation. Across the study: Samples came from ITN030ST, which attempted immunosuppression withdrawal within 2 years of liver transplantation. Three of the eight recipients were HCV-positive; the rest had non-autoimmune, non-viral transplant indications. At least one year of complete immunosuppression withdrawal without enzymes over twice normal defined tolerance.

Study-level points and caveats: Graft donor-reactive T cells may have migrated into the graft rather than being deleted.

The CDR3 runs 14 residues. In germline, CDR1 is MDHEN, CDR2 SYDVKM. V was trimmed by 5 bases and J by 5 bases, leaving 16 bases between them. Only in-frame clones appear in the TCRdb table, and some are missing; sequencing was by immunoSEQ multiplex PCR. The sample has some 57,000 clones, 60% to 75% seen once. Sequences were derived from CD4+ T cells from blood, sampled at the 22-month timepoint. This TCR came from a human patient who received a liver transplant. Some T cells may trace back to the graft donor. The chain employs TRBV28 and TRBJ2-7; perhaps TRBD1 as D (6 bases). The DNA of the CDR3 is TGTGCCAGCAGTCCTACAGGGTTGGTACACGAGCAGTACTTC. It translates to CASSPTGLVHEQYF.